This T cell receptor (beta chain) was sequenced during a study of blood T cell repertoires in COVID-19. TCRdb's table, derived via immunoSEQ multiplex PCR, lists solely in-frame clones and lacks some. The sample has around 300,000 clones; 85% to 90% are singletons. CDR3 length equals 14 residues. Trimming at V came to 3 bases and at J to 5 bases, leaving 5 bases not matched to a gene. Germline CDR1 is MNHEY and CDR2 is SMNVEV (reference sequence). This clonotype was obtained from a woman aged 25 to 39 with COVID-19, enrolled during active disease. The specimen sequenced was peripheral blood. The J gene is TRBJ2-5, the V gene TRBV27; 8 bases match TRBD1. The DNA for the CDR3 is TGTGCCAGCAGTTTGAGGACAGGGATGGAGACCCAGTACTTC. Amino acids: CASSLRTGMETQYF.